The clone carrying this T cell receptor beta chain was recorded a few times. The entry originates in a study of blood T cell repertoires in COVID-19. Study context: From the United States, Italy and Spain came samples of acute and convalescent COVID-19. Sources were T cells, B-cell-depleted T cells, or PBMCs; the material itself was cDNA or gDNA.

As handled by the study authors: Amplifying reference gene primers gave estimates of nucleated cell counts. Method: immunoSEQ multiplex PCR; TCRdb's copy keeps in-frame clones and lacks some. Clone size and V and J calls were adopted from that table, with D and trimming inferred from the DNA. Of more than 150,000 clones listed, under 85% are singletons. The V gene lost 3 bases and the J gene lost 3 bases, with 11 bases spanning the gap. Germline values: CDR1 DFQATT, CDR2 SNEGSKA (reference sequence). This CDR3 comprises 13 residues. Input material: peripheral blood. The clonotype originates from a human donor in a cohort sampled during active COVID-19. The chain combines TRBV20-1 with TRBJ1-2, with D possibly being TRBD1 (6 bases). CDR3 in DNA: TGCAGTGCTAGTCCCGGACAGTACTATGGCTACACCTTC. Translating it yields CSASPGQYYGYTF.